The sequence of this TCR beta chain was determined in a study of T cells expressing NK-cell markers. TCRdb reprocessed the 5' RACE reads, with one entry per CDR3 protein and no DNA. Its table records 400,000 to 450,000 distinct CDR3 sequences. Germline assignment: CDR1 SGHTA and CDR2 FQGNSA. The CDR3 is 14 residues long. The V gene is TRBV7-2, the J gene TRBJ2-5; TCRdb designates TRBD2, a call that cannot be tested without DNA. The TCR was taken from a woman aged 18-70 years in good health. Sequencing used blood T cells: a sorted CD56 or NKG2C T cell subset, CD4+ or CD8+ T cells, or bulk PBMC T cells (not recorded which). The CDR3 loop reads CASSERVRHETQYF. Variable domain in full (rest from reference TRBV7-2 and TRBJ2-5): GAGVSQSPSNKVTEKGKDVELRCDPISGHTALYWYRQSLGQGLEFLIYFQGNSAPDKSGLPSDRFSAERTGGSVSTLTIQRTQQEDSAVYLCASSERVRHETQYFGPGTRLLVL.